The clone carrying this TCR beta chain was observed a few times. What it binds is unknown. Germline assignment: CDR1 WSHSY and CDR2 SAAADI. The V end lost 4 bases, the J end lost 2 bases, and 15 bases lay between the germline ends. This CDR3 comprises 16 residues. These data are taken from a study of early T cells in non-severe SARS-CoV-2 infection. Whole-study results and caveats: Sequences matched to VDJdb favored anti-spike CD8 responses, while private and CD4 specificities were missed.

In TCRdb, the 5' RACE reads were re-called with MiXCR into one record per CDR3 protein. The sample records 68,000 or so distinct CDR3 sequences, around 9.9% being singletons. The chain employs TRBV10-2 and TRBJ2-1; no clear D gene. Sequencing was done on a sample of whole blood. This TCR derives from an adult who was a healthcare worker with PCR-confirmed SARS-CoV-2 infection or an uninfected control (not recorded which). CDR3 in amino acids: CASSGGRPHTYNEQFF. DNA of the CDR3: TGCGCCAGCAGTGGAGGTAGACCCCATACCTACAATGAGCAGTTCTTC.